This is a list of T cell receptor beta chains from one sample in a study of brain T cells in children with intractable seizures. TCRdb's copy holds only in-frame clones and misses some; the assay was immunoSEQ multiplex PCR. Of tens of thousands of clones listed, around 93% were seen once; the top ten hold approximately 1.5%. The material was peripheral blood, obtained at surgery. Receptor source: a boy younger than two with tuberous sclerosis and intractable seizures. CDR3s include the opening cysteine and the closing phenylalanine or tryptophan. D genes are given only for firm matches. Some rows have no size entry. The others give once, few or many, or a class for an expanded clone.

clone_size j_call d_call v_call cdr3_aa cdr3_nt
- TRBJ1-5 TRBD1 TRBV27 CASSQGGQGVLQPQHF TGTGCCAGCTCGCAGGGTGGACAGGGGGTTCTTCAGCCCCAGCATTTT
- TRBJ2-7 TRBD1 TRBV7-3 CASSPQGADLLEQYF TGTGCCAGCAGCCCACAGGGGGCTGACCTTCTCGAGCAGTACTTC
- TRBJ2-2 - TRBV14 CASSVNPSSMGELFF TGTGCCAGCAGCGTTAATCCTAGCTCGATGGGGGAGCTGTTTTTT
- TRBJ1-1 - TRBV29-1 CSVEGGAEAFF TGCAGCGTCGAAGGGGGGGCTGAAGCTTTCTTT
- TRBJ2-1 - TRBV4-2 CASSQVLEGEDEQFF TGTGCCAGCAGCCAAGTGTTGGAGGGGGAGGATGAGCAGTTCTTC
- TRBJ2-3 TRBD1 TRBV6-5 CASRWTGGGDTQYF TGTGCCAGCAGATGGACAGGGGGAGGGGATACGCAGTATTTT
- TRBJ2-3 - TRBV30 CAWSVVQDTQYF TGTGCCTGGAGTGTCGTTCAAGATACGCAGTATTTT
once TRBJ1-2 - TRBV27 CASSFLVHGGYTF TGTGCCAGCAGTTTTTTGGTCCACGGGGGCTACACCTTC
- TRBJ2-3 TRBD2 TRBV6-4 CASSGLAGGLYTQYF TGTGCCAGCAGCGGACTAGCGGGGGGGCTCTATACGCAGTATTTT
once TRBJ1-2 - TRBV28 CASSLSRQHYGYTF TGTGCCAGCAGTTTAAGTAGACAACACTATGGCTACACCTTC
- TRBJ2-7 TRBD1 TRBV7-6 CASSPRTGAYEQYF TGTGCCAGCAGCCCACGGACAGGGGCCTACGAGCAGTACTTC
- TRBJ1-1 - TRBV19 CASSIDGYRDMNTEAFF TGTGCCAGTAGTATAGACGGATACAGAGACATGAACACTGAAGCTTTCTTT
- TRBJ2-1 TRBD2 TRBV7-3 CASSLTSGRVVEQFF TGTGCCAGCAGCTTAACTAGCGGGAGGGTGGTTGAGCAGTTCTTC
- TRBJ1-6 TRBD1 TRBV9 CASSVEGDSNSPLHF TGTGCCAGCAGCGTAGAGGGGGACAGCAATTCACCCCTCCACTTT
- TRBJ2-1 - TRBV13 CASSLGREQFF TGTGCCAGCAGCTTAGGGAGGGAGCAGTTCTTC
- TRBJ2-1 - TRBV5-1 CASSTSGHPDNEQFF TGCGCCAGCAGCACCTCGGGACACCCAGACAATGAGCAGTTCTTC
- TRBJ2-1 TRBD2 TRBV9 CASSEAGAGNEQFF TGTGCCAGCAGCGAAGCGGGAGCCGGGAATGAGCAGTTCTTC